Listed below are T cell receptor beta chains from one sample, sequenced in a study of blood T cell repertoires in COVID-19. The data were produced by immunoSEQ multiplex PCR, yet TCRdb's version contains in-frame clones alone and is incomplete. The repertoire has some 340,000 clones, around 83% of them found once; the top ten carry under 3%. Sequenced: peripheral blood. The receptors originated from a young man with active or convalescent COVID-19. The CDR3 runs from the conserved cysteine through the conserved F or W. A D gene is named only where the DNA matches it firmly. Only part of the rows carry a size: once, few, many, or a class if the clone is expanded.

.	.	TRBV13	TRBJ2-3	TGTGCCAGCAGCTCCACCGGACTCTCCGTTAGCACAGATACGCAGTATTTT	CASSSTGLSVSTDTQYF
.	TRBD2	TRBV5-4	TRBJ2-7	TGTGCCAGCAGCCCCGGACTAGCGGGGGTGTACGAGCAGTACTTC	CASSPGLAGVYEQYF
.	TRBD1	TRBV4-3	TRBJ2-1	TGCGCCAGCAGCCAAGCCCCCGAGGGGGCGCCTTCCTACAATGAGCAGTTCTTC	CASSQAPEGAPSYNEQFF
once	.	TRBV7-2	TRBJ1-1	TGTGCCAGCAGCCCCTCCCACACGAACACTGAAGCTTTCTTT	CASSPSHTNTEAFF
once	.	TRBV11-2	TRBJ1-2	TGTGCCAGCAGCTTAGATACGGGGGATGGCTACACCTTC	CASSLDTGDGYTF
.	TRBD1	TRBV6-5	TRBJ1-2	TGTGCCAGCAGTTACCGCCCGTCAGGGGGCGGGGGCTACACCTTC	CASSYRPSGGGGYTF
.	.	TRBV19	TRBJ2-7	TGTGCCAGTAGTAGCACGATAGGGGTCGAGCAGTACTTC	CASSSTIGVEQYF
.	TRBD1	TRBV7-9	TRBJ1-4	TGTGCCAGCAGCACCCCGGACAGGCCTTTCGAAAAACTGTTTTTT	CASSTPDRPFEKLFF
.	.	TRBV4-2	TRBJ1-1	TGTGCCAGCAGCCCACAGACACTGAACACTGAAGCTTTCTTT	CASSPQTLNTEAFF
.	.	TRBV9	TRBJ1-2	TGTGCCAGCAGCCCCGGCGGGGGGAGGAGTGGCTACACCTTC	CASSPGGGRSGYTF
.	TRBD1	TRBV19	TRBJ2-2	TGTGCCACCCCTCGGGGACAGGGGAACACCGGGGAGCTGTTTTTT	CATPRGQGNTGELFF
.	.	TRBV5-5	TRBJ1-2	TGTGCCAGCAGCTTTAGGACAGAAGCTAACTATGGCTACACCTTC	CASSFRTEANYGYTF
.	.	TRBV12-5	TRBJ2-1	TGTGCTAGTGCCACGGGGATCTCCTACAATGAGCAGTTCTTC	CASATGISYNEQFF
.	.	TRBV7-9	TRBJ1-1	TGTGCCAGCAGCTTCGGTTTCCCCGAGATCTATGAAGCTTTCTTT	CASSFGFPEIYEAFF
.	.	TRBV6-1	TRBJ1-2	TGTGCCAGCAGTGAAGCTCCCAGTCCAATACATGGCTACACCTTC	CASSEAPSPIHGYTF
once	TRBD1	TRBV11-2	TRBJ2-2	TGTGCCAGCAGCTTAACCCGGACAGGGGGAAACACCGGGGAGCTGTTTTTT	CASSLTRTGGNTGELFF
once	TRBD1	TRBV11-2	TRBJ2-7	TGTGCCAGCAGCCCGTGGGGGACAGGGGGCCTCTACGAGCAGTACTTC	CASSPWGTGGLYEQYF
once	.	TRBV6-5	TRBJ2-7	TGTGCCAGCAGTTACAATTCCCGCAGCTCCTACGAGCAGTACTTC	CASSYNSRSSYEQYF
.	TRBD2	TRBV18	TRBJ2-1	TGTGCCAGCTCACGTAGCGGGGGCCTTCCCTACAATGAGCAGTTCTTC	CASSRSGGLPYNEQFF
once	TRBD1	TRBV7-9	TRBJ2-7	TGTGCCAGCAGCCGTTGGGACAGGGTGCGCGAGCAGTACTTC	CASSRWDRVREQYF
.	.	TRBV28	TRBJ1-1	TGTGCCAGCAGTTCCCCTAACGCGGGAAACACTGAAGCTTTCTTT	CASSSPNAGNTEAFF
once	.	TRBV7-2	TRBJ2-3	TGTGCCAGCAGCTTAGCCCTAATAGGAGAGGTGAGCACAGATACGCAGTATTTT	CASSLALIGEVSTDTQYF
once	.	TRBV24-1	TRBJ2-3	TGTGCCACCAGTGAATTTACCCCTCGCGGAGCTAGCACAGATACGCAGTATTTT	CATSEFTPRGASTDTQYF
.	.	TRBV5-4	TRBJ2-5	TGTGCCAGCAGCCGCCCACAGGGACGGTTGGTATATCCCACCTGGGAGACCCAGTACTTC	CASSRPQGRLVYPTWETQYF
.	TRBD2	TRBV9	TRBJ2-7	TGTGCCAGCAGCCCCCGACCGGGAGGTTACGAGCAGTACTTC	CASSPRPGGYEQYF
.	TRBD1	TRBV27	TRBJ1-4	TGTGCCAGCAACACTGCAGGGGGCGGGTATGAAAAACTGTTTTTT	CASNTAGGGYEKLFF
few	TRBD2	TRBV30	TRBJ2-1	TGTGCCTGGCGACTAGCGGGAGGAGGCGAGCAGTTCTTC	CAWRLAGGGEQFF
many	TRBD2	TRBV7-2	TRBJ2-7	TGTGCCAGCAGCTTAGAAGGGGCTAGCGGCACCTACGAGCAGTACTTC	CASSLEGASGTYEQYF
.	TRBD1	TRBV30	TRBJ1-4	TGTGCCTGGAGTCGAAACCAGGGACAGGAAAAACTGTTTTTT	CAWSRNQGQEKLFF
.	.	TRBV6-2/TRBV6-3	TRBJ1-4	TGTGCCAGCAGTTTACCGCTGGGAGGAAATGAAAAACTGTTTTTT	CASSLPLGGNEKLFF
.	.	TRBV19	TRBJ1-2	TGTGCCAGTAGTGGTCCGACAAGCTACACCTTC	CASSGPTSYTF
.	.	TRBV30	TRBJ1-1	TGTGCCTGGAGTGTAGCGGTTCTCACTGAAGCTTTCTTT	CAWSVAVLTEAFF
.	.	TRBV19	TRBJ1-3	TGTGCCAGTAGTATGGGCCTAAGCTCTGGAAACACCATATATTTT	CASSMGLSSGNTIYF
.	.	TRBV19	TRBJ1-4	TGTGCCAGTAAGTCGAGGGCTCTGAATGAAAAACTGTTTTTT	CASKSRALNEKLFF
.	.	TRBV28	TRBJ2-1	TGTGCCAGCCGTAATATTATGGGGGCGCAGTACAATGAGCAGTTCTTC	CASRNIMGAQYNEQFF
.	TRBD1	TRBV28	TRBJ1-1	TGTGCCAGCAGCCCTACGGGACAGGGAGACACTGAAGCTTTCTTT	CASSPTGQGDTEAFF
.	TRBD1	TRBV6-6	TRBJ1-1	TGTGCCAGCAGTTCTTCCTCCGACAGGGACCTTGAAGCTTTCTTT	CASSSSSDRDLEAFF
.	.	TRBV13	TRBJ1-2	TGTGCCAGCAGCCCCCGGTCTTACTATGGCTACACCTTC	CASSPRSYYGYTF
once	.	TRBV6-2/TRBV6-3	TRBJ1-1	TGTGCCAGCAGTTTCCCCTCTGTGGGCTCCGAGAACACTGAAGCTTTCTTT	CASSFPSVGSENTEAFF
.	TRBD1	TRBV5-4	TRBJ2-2	TGTGCCAGCAGCCGGGGGGGACAGGGGGCTAAGAACACCGGGGAGCTGTTTTTT	CASSRGGQGAKNTGELFF
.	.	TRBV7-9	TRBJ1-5	TGTGCCAGCAGCAGGGACATCAATCAGCCCCAGCATTTT	CASSRDINQPQHF
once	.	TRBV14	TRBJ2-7	TGTGCCAGCAGCCAAGATGTGGGGGCCCATTACGAGCAGTACTTC	CASSQDVGAHYEQYF
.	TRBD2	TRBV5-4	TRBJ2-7	TGTGCCAGCTCCTCCGGGACTAGCGGAACCTACGAGCAGTACTTC	CASSSGTSGTYEQYF
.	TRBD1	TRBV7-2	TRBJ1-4	TGTGCCAGCAGCCTAGACAGGGGGCGAGGTGAAAAACTGTTTTTT	CASSLDRGRGEKLFF
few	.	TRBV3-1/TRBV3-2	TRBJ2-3	TGTGCCAGCAAGGGGGGGGCTAGCACAGATACGCAGTATTTT	CASKGGASTDTQYF
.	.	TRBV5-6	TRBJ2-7	TGTGCCAGCAGCCCCTTTGAGGTCCCCTCATCCTACGAGCAGTACTTC	CASSPFEVPSSYEQYF
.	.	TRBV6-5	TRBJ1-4	TGTGCCAGCAGTAGGGAGGACAATGAAAAACTGTTTTTT	CASSREDNEKLFF
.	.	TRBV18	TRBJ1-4	TGTGCCAGCTCACCCTCCTTTGGTGGCGAAAAACTGTTTTTT	CASSPSFGGEKLFF
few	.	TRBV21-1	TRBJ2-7	TGTGCCAGTAACCTTCCCCGGAGACTCTACGAGCAGTACTTC	CASNLPRRLYEQYF
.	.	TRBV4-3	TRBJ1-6	TGCGCCAGCAGCCAAGGATTACAGAGAAATTCACCCCTCCACTTT	CASSQGLQRNSPLHF
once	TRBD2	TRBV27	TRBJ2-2	TGTGCCAGCAGTCCGGGACTAAACACCGGGGAGCTGTTTTTT	CASSPGLNTGELFF
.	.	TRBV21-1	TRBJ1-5	TGTGCCAGCAGCAAGGCCCGACATCCGAAAAATCAGCCCCAGCATTTT	CASSKARHPKNQPQHF
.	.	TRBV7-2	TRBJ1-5	TGTGCCAGCAGCTCCCATTCGGGGGGTTTACAGCCCCAGCATTTT	CASSSHSGGLQPQHF
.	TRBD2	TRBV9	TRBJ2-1	TGTGCCAGCAGCGCGACTAGCGGGAGAGGAAATGAGCAGTTCTTC	CASSATSGRGNEQFF
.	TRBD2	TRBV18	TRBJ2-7	TGTGCCAGCTCACTCCGATGGGGGGGAGGCGCCTACGAGCAGTACTTC	CASSLRWGGGAYEQYF
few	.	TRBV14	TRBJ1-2	TGTGCCAGCAGCCTCCAGGCCGGGCAGGGAGGCTACACCTTC	CASSLQAGQGGYTF
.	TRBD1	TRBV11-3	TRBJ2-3	TGTGCCAGCAGCCCATGGGACAGCTCTCCGTATTTT	CASSPWDSSPYF